A single sample is the source of the 4 T cell receptor beta chains below, sequenced in a study of cytomegalovirus exposure and HLA in healthy donors. With 60 Vbeta and 13 Jbeta primers, the PCR was carried out. Clones were read by immunoSEQ multiplex PCR, and TCRdb kept only the in-frame ones, dropping some. The data show about 150,000 clones, roughly 72% seen once. Sequencing was done on a sample of PBMCs. These receptors all stem from a man in his thirties or forties in good health and CMV-seronegative.

V and J are TRBV4-1 and TRBJ1-4; TRBD1 matches 7 bases. The trim removed 1 base at V and 5 bases at J, leaving 4 bases unmatched. The CDR3 consists of 15 residues. The V gene's germline CDR1 is MGHRA and CDR2 YSYEKL. In DNA form, the CDR3 reads TGCGCCAGCAGCCAAGGGGTGGGACAGAATGAAAAACTGTTTTTT. As protein: CASSQGVGQNEKLFF.

V usage is TRBV6-1 and J usage is TRBJ1-2; D is unresolved. The germline V gene encodes CDR1 MNHNS and CDR2 SASEGT. The CDR3 has 11 amino acids. V gave up 5 bases and J gave up 5 bases, with 6 bases separating them. The CDR3 DNA follows: TGTGCCAGCAGTTCGAGATATGGCTACACCTTC. Its translation is CASSSRYGYTF.

The chain links TRBV7-9 to TRBJ2-3, with TRBD2 identical over 9 bases. The J call is in doubt because the DNA end fits TRBJ2-1 better. There are 17 residues in the CDR3. CDR1 is SEHNR and CDR2 is FQNEAQ in the germline V gene (reference sequence). The CDR3 DNA reads TGTGCCAGCAGCTACTTCCTCTCTAGCGGGGAATACAATGAGCAGTTCTTC. Translating it yields CASSYFLSSGEYNEQFF.

The chain is built from TRBV5-1 and TRBJ1-6, with D maybe TRBD1 (6 bases). The CDR3 loop spans 16 amino acids. Trimming removed 0 bases at V and 8 bases at J, with 15 bases between. Germline V lookup: CDR1 SGHRS, CDR2 YFSETQ. The CDR3 coding sequence is TGCGCCAGCAGCTTGGAGGGGGGGGTGATGGATTCACCCCTCCACTTT. Translated: CASSLEGGVMDSPLHF.